The following is a TCR beta chain sequence with its context. Its antigen is unknown. No base quality information exists; no much larger clone differs at one position. CDR3 length: 13 amino acids, cysteine to phenylalanine. CDR3 DNA only is kept here, 39 bases in frame from base 1. V loses 7 bases at its end and J loses 4 bases; junction bases beyond the gene matches: 7. Per the germline V gene, SQVTM is the CDR1 and ANQGSEA is the CDR2. Participants in the prospective study were aged about 18 to 90 years, lived in 20 to 25 United States geographic areas, and enrolled through a virtual design. To assign participants to cohorts, the prospective study relied on clinical history that participants themselves reported in a screening survey and a study questionnaire. Recovered participants in ImmuneRACE Cohort 3 were defined by two consecutive negative NP/OP PCR tests, clearance by a healthcare professional, or resolution of symptoms. In the prospective study, whole blood, serum and a nasopharyngeal or oropharyngeal swab were collected from each participant by mobile phlebotomists. Over a roughly 2-month period, participants in the prospective study had the option of providing additional blood draws and questionnaires. Blood samples from the prospective study were shipped frozen or at room temperature prior to DNA extraction.

The sample comes from a study of blood T cell repertoires in COVID-19 (dated by TCRdb to the early 2020s). Some background on the complete study: Samples from collaborators originated in the United States, Italy and Spain and spanned both the acute and convalescent phases of COVID-19. Where HLA class I and class II types were available, the types were taken from metadata supplied by the sample provider, not from assay-based typing. Deeply sampled blood TCRbeta repertoires from subjects exposed to, actively infected with, or recovered from COVID-19 were included in the dataset. Samples came from the ongoing ImmuneRACE study (first 160 participants) plus 1,254 subjects from 6 global collaborators. The sample metadata nearly always contained a de-identified subject ID, COVID-19 status, age in years and sex. The repertoires were released in a freely available public database intended as a resource for research on the immune response to SARS-CoV-2. The prospective study material was composed of cDNA or gDNA derived from T cells, B-cell-depleted T cells, or PBMCs. Beyond this particular receptor, the publication reports: Clinical and demographic metadata were provided uncurated, with the amount varying by source and participant.

TCRbeta CDR3 regions were amplified from genomic DNA by means of the immunoSEQ Assay, a bias-controlled multiplex PCR. The authors' analysis ran thus. Nucleated cell counts per sample were estimated from amplification of reference gene primers within the assay. Sequence reads were collapsed and filtered to measure the absolute abundance of every unique TCRbeta CDR3 rearrangement. For each sample, productive Simpson clonality was calculated as the square root of Simpson's diversity index across productive rearrangements. TCRdb re-hosts the immuneACCESS table, in-frame sequences only. Its copies lack some clones; in the studies checked, an unresolved V gene accounts for under half of them, and the cause for the rest is not known. V and J calls and clone size follow that table, whereas D and trimming were derived from the DNA. Present in this sample are about 150,000 clones, 80% to 85% of which were seen just once. Together, the top ten hold roughly 8% of the sample.

The chain is made from TRBV29-1 and TRBJ1-1; 9 junctional bases match TRBD1. This clonotype was sampled from a woman aged 50 to 60 who had recovered from COVID-19. Source material: PBMCs or T cells enriched from blood (not recorded which). Here is the DNA: TGCAGCGGCGTACAGGGGGCGCGCACTGAAGCTTTCTTT. Its coded protein is CSGVQGARTEAFF.